Listed here are 21 T cell receptor beta chains from one sample, sequenced in a study of cytomegalovirus exposure and HLA in healthy donors. It was with 60 Vbeta and 13 Jbeta primers that the PCR ran. TCRdb's copy holds only in-frame clones and misses some; the assay was immunoSEQ multiplex PCR. The data show about 130,000 clones, 76% seen once. Sequencing used PBMCs. These receptor sequences come from a middle-aged man in good health and CMV-seronegative.

The V call is TRBV6-6, the J call TRBJ1-1; no clear D gene. The V end lost 3 bases, the J end lost 3 bases, and 8 bases lay between the germline ends. Germline V CDR1 and CDR2: MNHNY, SVGAGI (reference sequence). The CDR3 consists of 13 residues. CDR3 DNA: TGTGCCAGCAGTTATTATGTCGACACTGAAGCTTTCTTT. This translates into CASSYYVDTEAFF.

This clone was observed a handful of times. The V gene is TRBV6-6, the J gene TRBJ1-1, with a possible D match to TRBD1 (5 bases). Trimming left V 11 bases short and J 2 bases short, with 15 bases between. The CDR3 runs to 13 residues. Germline loops: CDR1 MNHNY, CDR2 SVGAGI (reference sequence). CDR3 region: CAGRAGYNTEAFF. As DNA, the CDR3 is TGTGCCGGAAGGGCAGGGTATAACACTGAAGCTTTCTTT.

V gene TRBV5-6 combines with J gene TRBJ1-3, with 9 bases matching TRBD1. From germline, CDR1 is SGHDT and CDR2 YYEEEE. The CDR3 extends over 19 amino acids. With V trimmed by 0 bases and J by 4 bases, 14 bases remained unmatched. The CDR3 loop is CASSLGTGDPLPPGNTIYF. The CDR3 DNA is TGTGCCAGCAGCTTGGGGACAGGGGACCCTCTCCCCCCCGGAAACACCATATATTTT.

The chain uses TRBV9 and TRBJ2-5; a possible D gene is TRBD2 (6 bases). The CDR3 length is 15 residues. Germline-derived CDR1 and CDR2 are SGDLS and YYNGEE. V dropped 0 bases and J dropped 5 bases, with 14 bases sitting between them. The CDR3 DNA reads as TGTGCCAGCAGCGTAGATCCGGGGAGGTGGGAGACCCAGTACTTC. It codes for CASSVDPGRWETQYF. Supplemented by reference TRBV9 and TRBJ2-5, the full variable domain reads DSGVTQTPKHLITATGQRVTLRCSPRSGDLSVYWYQQSLDQGLQFLIQYYNGEERAKGNILERFSAQQFPDLHSELNLSSLELGDSALYFCASSVDPGRWETQYFGPGTRLLVL.

In the case of this clone: This same CDR3 is encoded by further DNA sequences in the sample. The chain is built from TRBV11-2 and TRBJ1-1; possible D gene TRBD1, 5 bases. The CDR3 totals 13 residues. The germline CDR1 and CDR2 sequences are SGHAT and FQNNGV. The ends were cut back, 5 bases at V and 3 bases at J, with 10 bases in the middle. As DNA, the CDR3 is TGTGCCAGCAGCACTGACAGATACACTGAAGCTTTCTTT. It translates to CASSTDRYTEAFF.

The chain uses TRBV5-4 and TRBJ2-1; 7 nucleotides match TRBD1. Germline CDR1 reads SGHNT; CDR2 reads YYREEE (reference sequence). This CDR3 region has 13 residues. V gave up 4 bases and J gave up 8 bases; unmatched junction bases: 6. In nucleotides, the CDR3 is TGTGCCAGCAGCGTGACAGGGACAGATGAGCAGTTCTTC. Translated, it gives CASSVTGTDEQFF. Using reference TRBV5-4 and TRBJ2-1 for the parts outside the CDR3, the full variable domain is ETGVTQSPTHLIKTRGQQVTLRCSSQSGHNTVSWYQQALGQGPQFIFQYYREEENGRGNFPPRFSGLQFPNYSSELNVNALELDDSALYLCASSVTGTDEQFFGPGTRLTVL.

This clone was detected only a few times. This sample also contains other DNA sequences that code for the same CDR3. The chain is built from TRBV5-6 and TRBJ1-5; no clear D. V lost 0 bases and J 4 bases, leaving 8 bases between the germline ends. CDR3 length: 14 amino acids. Germline V CDR1 and CDR2: SGHDT, YYEEEE. Here the CDR3 DNA reads TGTGCCAGCAGCTTGGGGCAGGTTAATCAGCCCCAGCATTTT. This translates into CASSLGQVNQPQHF.

J is TRBJ2-3 and V is TRBV7-2; 8 positions match TRBD2. This CDR3 comprises 15 residues. The germline gives CDR1 SGHTA, CDR2 FQGNSA. Losses at the gene ends were 3 bases for V and 1 base for J; bases not matched to a gene: 3. CDR3 sequence (DNA): TGTGCCAGCAGCTTCGGTAGCGGGGGCACAGATACGCAGTATTTT. Translation gives CASSFGSGGTDTQYF.

CDR3 loop: CASSQGFSNQPQHF. Here the CDR3 DNA reads TGTGCCAGCAGCCAGGGCTTTTCGAATCAGCCCCAGCATTTT. The genes are TRBV6-5 and TRBJ1-5, with D possibly TRBD1 on 5 matching bases. CDR3 size: 14 residues. Germline loops: CDR1 MNHEY, CDR2 SVGAGI. Trimming took 6 bases from V and 4 from J, leaving 13 bases between them.

The V call is TRBV9, the J call TRBJ1-1; TRBD1 matches 11 bases. The germline V gene encodes CDR1 SGDLS and CDR2 YYNGEE. The CDR3 loop spans 15 amino acids. V lost 5 bases and J lost 5; bases outside the gene matches: 8. This CDR3 reads CASSVGGTGGTEAFF. The CDR3 DNA sequence: TGTGCCAGCAGTGTGGGGGGGACAGGGGGGACTGAAGCTTTCTTT.

This chain joins TRBV5-6 and TRBJ2-1, with a weak D call TRBD2 (6 bases). The CDR3 contains 13 residues. V was clipped by 5 bases and J by 6 bases, with 12 bases between them. Germline-derived CDR1 and CDR2 are SGHDT and YYEEEE. This CDR3 reads CASREGRFNEQFF. The CDR3 region has the DNA TGTGCCAGCAGGGAGGGAAGGTTCAATGAGCAGTTCTTC.

The CDR3 DNA is TGTGCCACCAGCACGGGAGGAAACCCCGGGGCCAACGTCCTGACTTTC. This codes for CATSTGGNPGANVLTF. The chain carries TRBV15 and TRBJ2-6; 7 bases match TRBD2. The CDR3 consists of 16 residues. Trimming removed 4 bases from V and 4 bases from J; junction bases left unmatched: 7. Germline lookup yields CDR1 LNHNV and CDR2 YYDKDF (reference sequence).

This chain links TRBV9 with TRBJ2-5; TRBD1 agrees at 8 bases. Germline CDR1 is SGDLS and CDR2 is YYNGEE. Trimming removed 4 bases from V and 0 bases from J; junction bases left unmatched: 11. The CDR3 covers 17 residues. The CDR3 loop is CASSLTPQDRDQETQYF. The DNA of the CDR3 is TGTGCCAGCAGCCTGACCCCCCAGGACAGGGACCAAGAGACCCAGTACTTC.

The chain links TRBV15 to TRBJ2-7, with TRBD1 identical over 10 bases. This CDR3 spans 17 amino acids. Germline lookup yields CDR1 LNHNV and CDR2 YYDKDF (reference sequence). Trimming removed 3 bases from V and 0 bases from J; junction bases left unmatched: 8. The CDR3 DNA sequence: TGTGCCACCAGCAGGGGTTACGGGACAGGGGCCTCCTACGAGCAGTACTTC. It translates to CATSRGYGTGASYEQYF.

The V and J genes are TRBV4-1 and TRBJ1-6, with unresolved D. With 0 bases removed from V and 8 bases from J, the gap between germline ends came to 11 bases. The length of the CDR3 is 15 residues. CDR1 is MGHRA, CDR2 YSYEKL, per germline. The CDR3 DNA reads TGCGCCAGCAGCCAAGATAAAACGAGGGATTCACCCCTCCACTTT. Protein: CASSQDKTRDSPLHF.

This clone was picked up a small number of times. The rearrangement joins TRBV6-1 to TRBJ1-2; tentatively, D is TRBD1 (6 bases). The CDR3 is 13 amino acids. V was shortened by 7 bases and J by 6 bases, with 15 bases between the two germline ends. CDR1 and CDR2 from the germline V gene are MNHNS and SASEGT. This CDR3 is CASNAREGDGYTF. In nucleotides, the CDR3 is TGTGCCAGCAACGCCCGAGAGGGGGATGGCTACACCTTC.

A single count supports this clone. The chain recombines TRBV6-5 with TRBJ1-2; TRBD1 aligns across 7 bases. From germline, CDR1 is MNHEY and CDR2 SVGAGI. The junction had 10 bases not matched to a gene; V was cut back by 5 bases and J by 7 bases. This CDR3 region has 14 residues. The CDR3 sequence: CASSTILTGVGYTF. In DNA form, the CDR3 reads TGTGCCAGCAGTACTATTTTAACAGGGGTTGGCTACACCTTC.

The CDR3 reads CASSPKRTGVTEAFF. CDR3 nucleotides: TGTGCCAGCAGCCCCAAGAGGACAGGGGTCACTGAAGCTTTCTTT. V gene TRBV5-4 combines with J gene TRBJ1-1, with 9 bases lining up with TRBD1. Trimming cost V 4 bases and J 4 bases; bases outside gene matches: 8. Germline V gives CDR1 SGHNT, CDR2 YYREEE (reference sequence). This CDR3 is 15 amino acids long.

This rearrangement joins TRBV5-5 to TRBJ1-4; D gene uncertain. V lost 0 bases and J 6 bases, leaving 9 bases between the germline ends. The CDR3 runs to 14 residues. Germline V gene data show CDR1 as SGHKS and CDR2 as YYEKEE (reference sequence). The CDR3 sequence is CASSLGVGDEKLFF. The CDR3 DNA reads as TGTGCCAGCAGCTTGGGGGTGGGCGATGAAAAACTGTTTTTT.

The J gene is TRBJ2-3, the V gene TRBV10-1; D unclear. The germline V gene has CDR1 WNHNN and CDR2 SYGVQD (reference sequence). V lost 3 bases and J 8 bases, leaving 15 bases between the germline ends. The CDR3 runs 14 residues. The CDR3 sequence: CASSDTLPAATQYF. In DNA, the CDR3 is TGCGCCAGCAGTGATACTCTTCCCGCGGCTACGCAGTATTTT.

The chain has TRBV27 and TRBJ1-2; a possible D gene is TRBD1 (6 bases). The CDR3 is 14 residues long. CDR1 MNHEY and CDR2 SMNVEV come from the germline V gene (reference sequence). The V end lost 6 bases, the J end lost 0 bases, and 11 bases lay between the germline ends. The DNA of the CDR3 is TGTGCCAGCAGGTCCAGGGGACCTAACTATGGCTACACCTTC. It is translated as CASRSRGPNYGYTF.